A selection of T cell receptor beta chains follows, all from one sample in a study of beta chain features in type 1 diabetes. TCRdb's table, derived via immunoSEQ multiplex PCR, lists solely in-frame clones and lacks some. This table holds some 640,000 clones, over 11% found once. The source material was naive CD4+ T cells from blood. The receptor set was obtained from a man in his late teens or twenties with type 1 diabetes. CDR3s include the opening cysteine and the closing phenylalanine or tryptophan. The D gene is left open where the match is weak. Clone size is given for some rows only: seen once, a few or many times, or a class if the clone is expanded.

CDR3 length	V gene	clone size	J gene	D gene	CDR3 DNA	CDR3 protein
16	TRBV9	NA	TRBJ1-4	TRBD1	TGTGCCAGCAGCGTAGCCGGGACAGGGAGGAATGAAAAACTGTTTTTT	CASSVAGTGRNEKLFF
16	TRBV6-6	NA	TRBJ2-2	TRBD1	TGTGCCAGCAGCCAGTCCAGGGACAGTCCCACCGGGGAGCTGTTTTTT	CASSQSRDSPTGELFF
15	TRBV14	NA	TRBJ1-4	NA	TGTGCCAGCAGCCAAGATCCACAAAGAAAGGAAAAACTGTTTTTT	CASSQDPQRKEKLFF
16	TRBV7-3	few	TRBJ2-2	TRBD1	TGTGCCAGCAGACCCCCGGGACAGGGGGCGGGTGGGGAGCTGTTTTTT	CASRPPGQGAGGELFF
12	TRBV28	NA	TRBJ2-5	NA	TGTGCCAGCAACCGGGAGCTTGGGACCCAGTACTTC	CASNRELGTQYF
14	TRBV5-6	NA	TRBJ2-3	TRBD2	TGTGCCAGCAGCTTGGCGGGAGGGCCAGATACGCAGTATTTT	CASSLAGGPDTQYF
14	TRBV19	few	TRBJ1-1	NA	TGTGCCAGTCACCGGGACACAGGCCTCACTGAAGCTTTCTTT	CASHRDTGLTEAFF
15	TRBV18	NA	TRBJ1-1	NA	TGTGCCAGCTCACCATTGGAGTTTTCCGACACTGAAGCTTTCTTT	CASSPLEFSDTEAFF
16	TRBV9	NA	TRBJ1-2	NA	TGTGCCAGCAGCGTAGGCGCGCGTGGGTCAGGGGATGGCTACACCTTC	CASSVGARGSGDGYTF
13	TRBV29-1	NA	TRBJ2-7	TRBD2	TGCAGCGTTTCTGAGGGACTAGCGGTCGAGCAGTACTTC	CSVSEGLAVEQYF
14	TRBV7-9	NA	TRBJ1-1	NA	TGTGCCAGCAGCTTACATGGGGGGAACACTGAAGCTTTCTTT	CASSLHGGNTEAFF
14	TRBV18	NA	TRBJ2-3	NA	TGTGCCAGCTCACTCTACCGGGACACAGATACGCAGTATTTT	CASSLYRDTDTQYF
15	TRBV6-5	NA	TRBJ1-6	NA	TGTGCCAGCAGCGCACGGGTCTCGGGCAATTCACCCCTCCACTTT	CASSARVSGNSPLHF
15	TRBV29-1	few	TRBJ2-7	TRBD1	TGCAGCGTTGAAGGGGGGCGACAGGGAAAGGACGAGCAGTACTTC	CSVEGGRQGKDEQYF
13	TRBV7-9	NA	TRBJ2-5	NA	TGTGCCAGCAGCCCCCGAATCCCAGAGACCCAGTACTTC	CASSPRIPETQYF
14	TRBV7-9	NA	TRBJ2-5	TRBD1	TGTGCCAGCAGCGTACAGGGGGCCGAAGAGACCCAGTACTTC	CASSVQGAEETQYF
15	TRBV7-6	NA	TRBJ2-7	TRBD2	TGTGCCAGCAGCCCTACTGGGCGGGAGAGCTACGAGCAGTACTTC	CASSPTGRESYEQYF
11	TRBV11-2	NA	TRBJ2-3	NA	TGTGCCAGCAGCTTAGTTTATACGCAGTATTTT	CASSLVYTQYF
17	TRBV28	few	TRBJ2-7	NA	TGTGCCAGCAGTCTAAACCCCCGGACCCCCGGCTCCTACGAGCAGTACTTC	CASSLNPRTPGSYEQYF
17	TRBV6-1	few	TRBJ2-4	TRBD2	TGTGCCATCAGTGAGGTAGTTAGCGGGAGGACCAAAAACATTCAGTACTTC	CAISEVVSGRTKNIQYF
14	TRBV7-9	few	TRBJ1-4	NA	TGTGCCAGCAGCCCCACAGCCTTTGGTGAAAAACTGTTTTTT	CASSPTAFGEKLFF
13	TRBV2	NA	TRBJ2-5	TRBD2	TGTGCCAGCACAAGCGGGAGAGGGGAGACCCAGTACTTC	CASTSGRGETQYF
13	TRBV6-6	NA	TRBJ1-1	NA	TGTGCCAGCAGTTCGTACAAGAACACTGAAGCTTTCTTT	CASSSYKNTEAFF
17	TRBV9	few	TRBJ2-4	TRBD2	TGTGCCAGCAGCGTAGAGGGGGCTAGCGGGAGAGGATACATTCAGTACTTC	CASSVEGASGRGYIQYF
16	TRBV19	NA	TRBJ2-2	TRBD2	TGTGCCAGTAGGAGTACTAGCGGGAGACTTACCGGGGAGCTGTTTTTT	CASRSTSGRLTGELFF
13	TRBV19	few	TRBJ2-7	NA	TGTGCCAGTAGTAATGACAGAGGATACGAGCAGTACTTC	CASSNDRGYEQYF
13	TRBV9	few	TRBJ1-3	NA	TGTGCCAGCAGCGTACGCTCTGGAAACACCATATATTTT	CASSVRSGNTIYF
17	TRBV29-1	NA	TRBJ2-6	TRBD1	TGCAGCGTTGCGACGGGACAGGGCATCTCTGGGGCCAACGTCCTGACTTTC	CSVATGQGISGANVLTF
13	TRBV29-1	few	TRBJ1-5	NA	TGCAGCGTTGAACTAGGGGGCAATCAGCCCCAGCATTTT	CSVELGGNQPQHF
11	TRBV29-1	few	TRBJ1-4	TRBD1	TGCAGCGTTGGGGACAGTGAAAAACTGTTTTTT	CSVGDSEKLFF
14	TRBV5-4	NA	TRBJ1-4	NA	TGTGCCAGCAGCCGGGACATCTTTGAGGAAAAACTGTTTTTT	CASSRDIFEEKLFF
11	TRBV7-2	NA	TRBJ1-2	NA	TGTGCCAGCAGCCCCAAGACTGGTTACACCTTC	CASSPKTGYTF
16	TRBV15	NA	TRBJ2-3	TRBD2	TGTGCCACCAGCAGAGCGATAGCGGGGCGCACAGATACGCAGTATTTT	CATSRAIAGRTDTQYF
15	TRBV5-1	NA	TRBJ2-7	NA	TGCGCCAGCAGCTTGGAGCTAGTCCGGAGTTACGAGCAGTACTTC	CASSLELVRSYEQYF
14	TRBV7-3	few	TRBJ2-3	TRBD1	TGTGCCAGCAGCCCGGGACAGGGCCCAGATACGCAGTATTTT	CASSPGQGPDTQYF
12	TRBV28	NA	TRBJ2-7	TRBD1	TGTGCCAGCAGTTCAGACAGGGGCCCCCTGTACTTC	CASSSDRGPLYF